A selection of T cell receptor beta chains follows, all from one sample in a study of PD-1 blockade in mismatch repair-deficient tumors. Measured with immunoSEQ multiplex PCR; TCRdb has only the in-frame clones, and not every one. The sample has about 40,000 clones, more than 75% seen once. The sample was peripheral blood, taken 75 to 85 weeks after starting pembrolizumab. The receptors were gathered from an adult with mismatch repair-deficient cancer. Each CDR3 is given with its conserved first and last residue. D genes are given only for firm matches. Clone size is stated in some rows and not others, as once, few, many or a class when expanded.

V	size	D	J	CDR3	DNA
TRBV29-1	-	TRBD1	TRBJ2-1	CSVEDPGQDTEQFF	TGCAGCGTTGAAGACCCGGGACAGGACACTGAGCAGTTCTTC
TRBV5-1	once	-	TRBJ1-1	CASSWGAFGQRNTEAFF	TGCGCCAGCAGCTGGGGCGCATTCGGGCAGCGGAACACTGAAGCTTTCTTT
TRBV4-2	few	-	TRBJ2-7	CASSQDLREYEQYF	TGTGCCAGCAGCCAAGATCTCCGGGAATACGAGCAGTACTTC
TRBV9	-	-	TRBJ2-3	CASSAGDTQYF	TGTGCCAGCTCCGCAGGAGATACGCAGTATTTT
TRBV11-3	-	-	TRBJ2-1	CASSLDSSEQFF	TGTGCCAGCAGCTTAGATAGTAGTGAGCAGTTCTTC
TRBV10-3	-	TRBD2	TRBJ2-7	CAIRIGTSGPYEQYF	TGTGCCATCAGAATAGGGACTAGCGGACCCTACGAGCAGTACTTC
TRBV6-4	-	-	TRBJ2-3	CASSEQRTDTQYF	TGTGCCAGCAGTGAGCAGCGGACAGATACGCAGTATTTT
TRBV5-1	once	-	TRBJ1-5	CASSWDHDQPQHF	TGCGCCAGCAGTTGGGACCACGATCAGCCCCAGCATTTT
TRBV5-1	-	-	TRBJ2-7	CASSPQAGYEQYF	TGCGCCAGCAGCCCCCAGGCCGGCTACGAGCAGTACTTC
TRBV6-5	-	TRBD2	TRBJ2-5	CASRTGTSGTTQYF	TGTGCCAGCAGAACCGGGACTAGCGGGACAACCCAGTACTTC
TRBV11-2	-	-	TRBJ1-1	CASRTNPTNTEAFF	TGTGCCAGCAGAACCAACCCTACCAACACTGAAGCTTTCTTT
TRBV9	-	-	TRBJ2-3	CASSGGRLSTDTQYF	TGTGCCAGCAGCGGTGGACGCCTTTCCACAGATACGCAGTATTTT
TRBV4-2	few	TRBD2	TRBJ2-7	CASSQDETSGYEQYF	TGTGCCAGCAGCCAAGATGAGACTAGCGGCTACGAGCAGTACTTC
TRBV11-3	-	-	TRBJ2-7	CASSLRGPRDEQYF	TGTGCCAGCAGCCTGAGGGGCCCCAGGGACGAGCAGTACTTC
TRBV7-3	-	TRBD1	TRBJ2-5	CASSLTDREETQYF	TGTGCCAGCAGCTTAACGGACAGGGAAGAGACCCAGTACTTC
TRBV7-4	-	-	TRBJ2-7	CAQQLKGQGNFTSKYF	TGTGCTCAGCAGCTTAAAGGCCAGGGCAACTTTACGAGTAAGTACTTC
TRBV6-6	-	-	TRBJ1-1	CASSSAANTEAFF	TGTGCCAGCAGTTCGGCGGCGAACACTGAAGCTTTCTTT
TRBV28	-	TRBD2	TRBJ2-2	CASSLWKLAGGPGELFF	TGTGCCAGCAGTTTATGGAAGCTAGCGGGAGGGCCGGGGGAGCTGTTTTTT
TRBV11-3	medium-sized	TRBD2	TRBJ2-1	CASSLGGGSGGSYNEQFF	TGTGCCAGCAGCTTAGGTGGGGGCAGCGGGGGATCCTACAATGAGCAGTTCTTC
TRBV5-6	-	TRBD2	TRBJ2-1	CASSIGLADEQFF	TGTGCCAGCAGCATTGGACTAGCCGATGAGCAGTTCTTC
TRBV14	-	-	TRBJ1-1	CASSFGDTGAFF	TGTGCCAGCAGCTTTGGGGACACGGGAGCTTTCTTT
TRBV11-3	once	TRBD2	TRBJ2-7	CASSPAGTSGSYEQYF	TGTGCCAGCAGCCCAGCCGGGACTAGCGGGAGCTACGAGCAGTACTTC
TRBV7-2	-	-	TRBJ1-1	CASSLGRINTEAFF	TGTGCCAGCAGCTTAGGCAGGATTAACACTGAAGCTTTCTTT
TRBV29-1	-	TRBD1	TRBJ2-7	CSVLGTGHTYEQYF	TGCAGCGTTTTAGGGACAGGGCATACCTACGAGCAGTACTTC
TRBV10-3	few	-	TRBJ2-5	CAISEGQQETQYF	TGTGCCATCAGTGAGGGACAGCAAGAGACCCAGTACTTC
TRBV9	-	-	TRBJ1-2	CASSGDSHYGYTF	TGTGCCAGCAGCGGCGACAGCCACTATGGCTACACCTTC
TRBV11-2	medium-sized	-	TRBJ1-2	CASSSQQGRGYTF	TGTGCCAGCAGCTCGCAACAGGGACGAGGCTACACCTTC
TRBV7-3	-	TRBD1	TRBJ2-1	CASSPGGQGAYNEQFF	TGTGCCAGCAGCCCAGGGGGTCAGGGGGCTTACAATGAGCAGTTCTTC
TRBV18	few	-	TRBJ1-2	CASSPSSTGLGYTF	TGTGCCAGCTCACCAAGTTCAACAGGGCTTGGCTACACCTTC
TRBV5-1	-	-	TRBJ1-2	CASSRTASTLTGGYTF	TGCGCCAGCAGCCGGACAGCGTCTACCTTAACGGGTGGCTACACCTTC
TRBV11-2	-	-	TRBJ2-3	CASSLEPSRDTQYF	TGTGCCAGCAGCTTAGAGCCTTCTAGAGATACGCAGTATTTT
TRBV7-6	-	TRBD2	TRBJ2-2	CASSFSGSGTGELFF	TGTGCCAGCAGCTTTAGCGGGAGCGGCACCGGGGAGCTGTTTTTT
TRBV5-6	-	-	TRBJ2-1	CASSLAPHSYNEQFF	TGTGCCAGCAGCTTGGCCCCCCACTCCTACAATGAGCAGTTCTTC
TRBV28	-	-	TRBJ2-7	CASSSPGLGSYEQYF	TGTGCCAGCAGTTCCCCCGGACTGGGATCCTACGAGCAGTACTTC
TRBV28	-	TRBD1	TRBJ1-4	CASSPFRDRAQKLFF	TGTGCCAGCAGTCCCTTTCGGGACAGGGCGCAAAAACTGTTTTTT
TRBV19	-	TRBD1	TRBJ2-6	CASSIGWGTGGANVLTF	TGTGCCAGTAGTATAGGATGGGGGACAGGTGGGGCCAACGTCCTGACTTTC
TRBV19	-	-	TRBJ1-5	CASNRGRGQPQHF	TGTGCCAGTAACCGGGGGAGAGGTCAGCCCCAGCATTTT
TRBV15	-	TRBD1	TRBJ2-5	CATRGDRRKETQYF	TGTGCCACCAGGGGGGACAGGAGGAAAGAGACCCAGTACTTC
TRBV9	-	-	TRBJ1-2	CASSAGGLGNYGYTF	TGTGCCAGCAGCGCTGGCGGACTGGGGAACTATGGCTACACCTTC
TRBV6-1	once	TRBD1	TRBJ1-2	CASSVNRGDYGYTF	TGTGCCAGCAGTGTCAACAGGGGGGACTATGGCTACACCTTC
TRBV6-6	-	-	TRBJ2-7	CASSFDSFYEQYF	TGTGCCAGCAGTTTCGACAGTTTTTACGAGCAGTACTTC
TRBV30	once	-	TRBJ1-5	CAWTRGASQPQHF	TGTGCCTGGACTCGAGGGGCTAGTCAGCCCCAGCATTTT
TRBV19	few	TRBD2	TRBJ2-3	CASRREDSTDTQYF	TGTGCCAGTAGGCGGGAGGATAGCACAGATACGCAGTATTTT
TRBV18	-	TRBD2	TRBJ2-1	CASSPLAPSGSGNNEQFF	TGTGCCAGCTCACCCCTAGCTCCGAGCGGGAGTGGTAACAATGAGCAGTTCTTC
TRBV9	-	TRBD2	TRBJ2-1	CASSVEFGGNEQFF	TGTGCCAGCAGCGTAGAATTCGGGGGGAATGAGCAGTTCTTC
TRBV6-1	once	-	TRBJ2-7	CASSAGETYEQYF	TGTGCCAGCAGTGCTGGGGAAACCTACGAGCAGTACTTC
TRBV6-5	-	TRBD2	TRBJ2-7	CASRRGLAGAYEQYF	TGTGCCAGCAGACGAGGACTAGCGGGGGCCTACGAGCAGTACTTC
TRBV7-9	-	-	TRBJ2-6	CASSKADSLSSGANVLTF	TGTGCCAGCAGCAAAGCGGACAGCTTGAGCTCTGGGGCCAACGTCCTGACTTTC